A selection of T cell receptor beta chains follows, all from one sample in a study of blood T cell repertoires in COVID-19. Using immunoSEQ multiplex PCR, the repertoire was profiled, and TCRdb retains in-frame clones only, with some absent. The table lists roughly 260,000 clones, over 75% of them singletons. Material: PBMCs or T cells enriched from blood (not recorded which). The receptors were sampled from a woman aged 45-65 years who had recovered from COVID-19. CDR3s include the opening cysteine and the closing phenylalanine or tryptophan. A D gene is named only where the DNA matches it firmly. Size is omitted from some rows. Given values are once, few, many or a class for expanded clones.

TRBV7-8	NA	TRBD1	TRBJ1-4	CASSLGGGDEKLFF	TGTGCCAGCAGCTTAGGAGGGGGCGATGAAAAACTGTTTTTT
TRBV4-1	NA	NA	TRBJ1-5	CASSPHQQGAQPQHF	TGCGCCAGCAGCCCCCATCAACAGGGAGCTCAGCCCCAGCATTTT
TRBV7-3	NA	TRBD2	TRBJ2-3	CASSLMPAGEGTDTQYF	TGTGCCAGCAGCTTAATGCCAGCGGGAGAGGGCACAGATACGCAGTATTTT
TRBV28	NA	NA	TRBJ1-3	CASSQAGNTIYF	TGTGCCAGCAGTCAGGCTGGAAACACCATATATTTT
TRBV28	NA	NA	TRBJ1-5	CASRLGGLLGNQPQHF	TGTGCCAGTCGTCTGGGGGGTCTACTAGGCAATCAGCCCCAGCATTTT
TRBV10-3	NA	TRBD1	TRBJ1-5	CAISLTGDSNQPQHF	TGTGCCATCAGTCTGACAGGGGATAGCAATCAGCCCCAGCATTTT
TRBV18	NA	NA	TRBJ2-6	CASSLMSGAGANVLTF	TGTGCCAGCTCACTTATGTCGGGGGCTGGGGCCAACGTCCTGACTTTC
TRBV21-1	few	NA	TRBJ1-4	CASSRDEAFYMNEKLFF	TGTGCCAGCAGCCGGGATGAGGCTTTTTATATGAATGAAAAACTGTTTTTT
TRBV10-2	many	NA	TRBJ2-7	CASSLTGPSYEQYF	TGCGCCAGCAGCCTGACAGGCCCTTCCTACGAGCAGTACTTC
TRBV3-1/TRBV3-2	NA	NA	TRBJ2-5	CASSRPGSRETQYF	TGTGCCAGCAGCCGGCCAGGGTCCCGGGAGACCCAGTACTTC
TRBV20-1	NA	TRBD1	TRBJ2-2	CSASLRQGRSTGELFF	TGCAGTGCTAGTCTAAGACAGGGACGGAGCACCGGGGAGCTGTTTTTT
TRBV5-1	NA	NA	TRBJ2-3	CASSLGGVLGTDTQYF	TGCGCCAGCAGCCTAGGGGGAGTTTTGGGCACAGATACGCAGTATTTT
TRBV5-8	NA	TRBD1	TRBJ2-5	CASRPTGTGGEETQYF	TGTGCCAGCAGACCTACCGGGACAGGGGGCGAAGAGACCCAGTACTTC
TRBV10-2	once	NA	TRBJ2-1	CASSGSSYNEQFF	TGCGCCAGCAGTGGCAGCTCCTACAATGAGCAGTTCTTC
TRBV21-1	NA	NA	TRBJ1-1	CASSQGIDTEAFF	TGTGCCAGCAGTCAGGGTATTGACACTGAAGCTTTCTTT
TRBV6-5	NA	NA	TRBJ2-2	CASRGAGFFTGELFF	TGTGCCAGCAGAGGGGCAGGATTCTTCACCGGGGAGCTGTTTTTT
TRBV29-1	NA	TRBD1	TRBJ2-2	CSVVGVGFQGANTGELFF	TGCAGCGTTGTGGGGGTTGGGTTTCAGGGGGCGAACACCGGGGAGCTGTTTTTT
TRBV7-2	NA	TRBD1	TRBJ1-6	CASSVGQIYNSPLHF	TGTGCCAGCAGCGTGGGACAGATTTATAATTCACCCCTCCACTTT
TRBV7-2	NA	TRBD2	TRBJ2-1	CASSLLAGGYNEQFF	TGTGCCAGCAGCTTACTAGCGGGAGGTTACAATGAGCAGTTCTTC
TRBV5-1	NA	TRBD2	TRBJ2-1	CASSGGLAGGSYNEQFF	TGCGCCAGCAGCGGTGGACTAGCGGGAGGGTCCTACAATGAGCAGTTCTTC
TRBV9	NA	NA	TRBJ2-1	CASSGRSSYNEQFF	TGTGCCAGCAGCGGTAGAAGCTCCTACAATGAGCAGTTCTTC
TRBV5-1	few	TRBD2	TRBJ2-1	CASSRSGSNEQFF	TGCGCCAGCAGCCGTAGCGGGAGCAATGAGCAGTTCTTC
TRBV7-8	NA	TRBD1	TRBJ2-5	CASKASGTGEKTQYF	TGTGCCAGCAAAGCCTCTGGGACAGGGGAGAAGACCCAGTACTTC
TRBV10-3	NA	NA	TRBJ1-2	CAISDSNYGYTF	TGTGCCATCAGTGACAGTAACTATGGCTACACCTTC
TRBV6-5	few	TRBD1	TRBJ2-1	CASRDRVNEQFF	TGTGCCAGCAGAGACAGGGTCAATGAGCAGTTCTTC
TRBV12-3/TRBV12-4	once	NA	TRBJ2-1	CASSLALGAEQFF	TGTGCCAGCAGTTTAGCGCTAGGGGCTGAGCAGTTCTTC
TRBV5-4	NA	TRBD2	TRBJ2-7	CASSKGLAGGPSYEQYF	TGTGCCAGCAGCAAGGGACTAGCGGGAGGGCCCTCCTACGAGCAGTACTTC
TRBV7-3	NA	TRBD2	TRBJ2-3	CASSPTSGMGQDTQYF	TGTGCCAGCAGCCCGACTAGCGGGATGGGGCAAGATACGCAGTATTTT
TRBV7-9	NA	NA	TRBJ2-1	CASSLGVRFRNEQFF	TGTGCCAGCAGCTTAGGAGTGAGGTTTAGGAATGAGCAGTTCTTC
TRBV10-3	NA	NA	TRBJ1-5	CAISESGVPQHF	TGTGCCATCAGTGAGTCCGGGGTACCCCAGCATTTT
TRBV10-3	NA	NA	TRBJ2-1	CAISEISFNEQFF	TGTGCCATCAGTGAGATTAGCTTCAATGAGCAGTTCTTC
TRBV18	NA	TRBD2	TRBJ2-1	CASSSTSGVHNEQFF	TGTGCCAGCTCGTCCACTAGCGGGGTTCACAATGAGCAGTTCTTC
TRBV27	NA	NA	TRBJ1-3	CASSLQSPRAGNTIYF	TGTGCCAGCAGTTTACAGTCCCCCAGGGCTGGAAACACCATATATTTT
TRBV3-1/TRBV3-2	NA	NA	TRBJ2-1	CASSHQGVLAVYNEQFF	TGTGCCAGCAGCCATCAGGGGGTACTAGCGGTATACAATGAGCAGTTCTTC
TRBV7-9	NA	TRBD1	TRBJ2-3	CASSSQDRVRDTQYF	TGTGCCAGCAGCTCCCAGGACAGGGTCAGAGATACGCAGTATTTT
TRBV2	once	NA	TRBJ1-1	CASVRDVAEAFF	TGTGCCAGCGTGAGGGATGTCGCTGAAGCTTTCTTT
TRBV27	NA	NA	TRBJ2-5	CASSLVPGKETQYF	TGTGCCAGCAGTTTAGTTCCGGGAAAAGAGACCCAGTACTTC
TRBV7-9	NA	TRBD1	TRBJ2-6	CASSAGQVKSGANVLTF	TGTGCCAGCAGCGCCGGACAGGTGAAGTCTGGGGCCAACGTCCTGACTTTC
TRBV6-5	NA	TRBD1	TRBJ2-2	CASSYYRGIGELFF	TGTGCCAGCAGTTATTACAGGGGCATCGGGGAGCTGTTTTTT
TRBV5-4	NA	TRBD2	TRBJ2-7	CASSLQAGREQYF	TGTGCCAGCAGCTTGCAAGCGGGGCGCGAGCAGTACTTC
TRBV6-5	NA	TRBD1	TRBJ2-1	CASSLRTGPYNEQFF	TGTGCCAGCAGTTTGAGGACAGGGCCCTACAATGAGCAGTTCTTC
TRBV9	NA	TRBD1	TRBJ1-4	CASSGTGTANEKLFF	TGTGCCAGCAGCGGGACCGGGACAGCTAATGAAAAACTGTTTTTT
TRBV6-5	few	NA	TRBJ1-2	CASSYSGVYGYTF	TGTGCCAGCAGTTATTCAGGGGTTTATGGCTACACCTTC
TRBV18	NA	NA	TRBJ2-5	CASRGKEETQYF	TGTGCCTCCCGGGGAAAGGAAGAGACCCAGTACTTC
TRBV7-2	NA	NA	TRBJ1-5	CASSPGQWASSNQPQHF	TGTGCCAGCAGCCCCGGACAGTGGGCATCAAGCAATCAGCCCCAGCATTTT
TRBV6-1	NA	NA	TRBJ1-1	CASSEALGGENTEAFF	TGTGCCAGCAGTGAAGCGTTAGGGGGGGAGAACACTGAAGCTTTCTTT
TRBV5-1	NA	TRBD2	TRBJ2-3	CASSPLASHTDTQYF	TGCGCCAGCAGTCCACTAGCGTCCCACACAGATACGCAGTATTTT
TRBV6-5	NA	NA	TRBJ1-4	CASGQFNEKLFF	TGTGCCAGTGGACAGTTTAATGAAAAACTGTTTTTT
TRBV27	NA	NA	TRBJ1-5	CASRPQGNQPQHF	TGTGCCAGCAGGCCCCAGGGCAATCAGCCCCAGCATTTT
TRBV5-1	few	TRBD2	TRBJ2-7	CASSKGLVGEQYF	TGCGCCAGCAGCAAGGGACTAGTAGGCGAGCAGTACTTC
TRBV6-5	few	TRBD1	TRBJ1-6	CASSFSDRGPSPLHF	TGTGCCAGCAGTTTCTCGGACAGGGGCCCTTCACCCCTCCACTTT
TRBV27	NA	TRBD1	TRBJ1-5	CASSSTSTGGNQPQHF	TGTGCCAGCAGTTCCACATCAACAGGGGGCAATCAGCCCCAGCATTTT
TRBV18	NA	NA	TRBJ1-3	CASSPSEGNTIYF	TGTGCCAGCTCACCGTCGGAGGGAAACACCATATATTTT
TRBV10-1	NA	NA	TRBJ2-5	CASSDSGDPPETQYF	TGCGCCAGCAGTGACTCAGGGGACCCTCCCGAGACCCAGTACTTC
TRBV19	NA	NA	TRBJ2-7	CASSRAGAYEQYF	TGTGCCAGTAGTAGGGCAGGGGCCTACGAGCAGTACTTC
TRBV5-6	few	NA	TRBJ1-2	CASSLRGNGYTF	TGTGCCAGCAGCTTGCGGGGAAACGGCTACACCTTC
TRBV2	NA	NA	TRBJ1-2	CASRSGTTSYGYTF	TGTGCCAGCAGATCCGGGACAACAAGCTATGGCTACACCTTC
TRBV9	NA	TRBD2	TRBJ2-1	CASSVGTSGSDEQFF	TGTGCCAGCAGCGTAGGGACTAGCGGGAGTGATGAGCAGTTCTTC